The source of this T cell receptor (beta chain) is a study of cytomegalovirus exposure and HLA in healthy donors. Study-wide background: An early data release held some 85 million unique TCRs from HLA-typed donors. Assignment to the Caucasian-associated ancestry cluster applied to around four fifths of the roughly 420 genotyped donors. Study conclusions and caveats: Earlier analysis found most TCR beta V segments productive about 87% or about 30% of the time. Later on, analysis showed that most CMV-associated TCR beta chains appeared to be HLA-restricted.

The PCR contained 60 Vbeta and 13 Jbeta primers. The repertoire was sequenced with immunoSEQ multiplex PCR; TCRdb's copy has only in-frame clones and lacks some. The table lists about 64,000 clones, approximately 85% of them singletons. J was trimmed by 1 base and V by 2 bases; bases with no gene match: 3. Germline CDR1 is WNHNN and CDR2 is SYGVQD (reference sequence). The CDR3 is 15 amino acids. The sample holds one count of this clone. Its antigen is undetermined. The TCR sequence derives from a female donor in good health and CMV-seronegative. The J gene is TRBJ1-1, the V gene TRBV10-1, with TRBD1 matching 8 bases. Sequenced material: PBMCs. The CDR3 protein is CASSENGQGNTEAFF. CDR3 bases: TGCGCCAGCAGTGAGAACGGACAGGGGAACACTGAAGCTTTCTTT.